A selection of T cell receptor beta chains follows, all from one sample in a study of T cell responses to AZD1222 COVID-19 vaccine. TCRdb's copy holds only in-frame clones and misses some; the assay was immunoSEQ multiplex PCR. Here the sample spans over 95,000 clones, around nine tenths being singletons. The material was peripheral blood, obtained 28 days after the second AZD1222 dose. Every receptor here comes from an adult who received the AZD1222 COVID-19 vaccine. Each CDR3 is given with its conserved first and last residue. D genes are given only for firm matches. Size is stated for part of the rows, as once, few or many counts, or as a class when the clone is expanded.

j_gene: TRBJ2-1; d_gene: TRBD1; v_gene: TRBV30; abundance: .; CDR3nt: TGTGCCTGGACCGGGACAGGGGGGATATATGAGCAGTTCTTC; CDR3aa: CAWTGTGGIYEQFF
j_gene: TRBJ1-1; d_gene: .; v_gene: TRBV6-5; abundance: once; CDR3nt: TGTGCCAGCAGTTACGCAGGACAGCCGGGAGCTTTCTTT; CDR3aa: CASSYAGQPGAFF
j_gene: TRBJ1-2; d_gene: TRBD1; v_gene: TRBV19; abundance: .; CDR3nt: TGTGCCAGTAGTATGTCCGGGACAGGGTTCCTTAACTATGGCTACACCTTC; CDR3aa: CASSMSGTGFLNYGYTF
j_gene: TRBJ1-1; d_gene: .; v_gene: TRBV18; abundance: .; CDR3nt: TGTGCCAGCTCAGCACATTCGGGGGACACTGAAGCTTTCTTT; CDR3aa: CASSAHSGDTEAFF
j_gene: TRBJ1-2; d_gene: .; v_gene: TRBV28; abundance: .; CDR3nt: TGTGCCAGCAGTTTTAAACCGGACTATGGCTACACCTTC; CDR3aa: CASSFKPDYGYTF
j_gene: TRBJ2-7; d_gene: .; v_gene: TRBV4-2; abundance: .; CDR3nt: TGTGCCAGCAGCCAATTTGACACTTACGAGCAGTACTTC; CDR3aa: CASSQFDTYEQYF
j_gene: TRBJ1-1; d_gene: .; v_gene: TRBV6-5; abundance: .; CDR3nt: TGTGCCAGCAGGGGGGACCAGGCGGGGTTTACTGAAGCTTTCTTT; CDR3aa: CASRGDQAGFTEAFF
j_gene: TRBJ1-1; d_gene: TRBD1; v_gene: TRBV6-1; abundance: .; CDR3nt: TGTGCCAGCAGTCAACAGGGGGCCGGCACTGAAGCTTTCTTT; CDR3aa: CASSQQGAGTEAFF
j_gene: TRBJ1-4; d_gene: TRBD1; v_gene: TRBV18; abundance: .; CDR3nt: TGTGCCAGCTCACCTAACAGGGGACCAACTAATGAAAAACTGTTTTTT; CDR3aa: CASSPNRGPTNEKLFF
j_gene: TRBJ1-1; d_gene: .; v_gene: TRBV7-3; abundance: .; CDR3nt: TGTGCCAGCAGCTCAAGGAGGAACACTGAAGCTTTCTTT; CDR3aa: CASSSRRNTEAFF
j_gene: TRBJ2-7; d_gene: .; v_gene: TRBV5-1; abundance: once; CDR3nt: TGCGCCAGCAGCTTGGCCGGAAACTACGAGCAGTACTTC; CDR3aa: CASSLAGNYEQYF
j_gene: TRBJ2-5; d_gene: TRBD2; v_gene: TRBV6-2/TRBV6-3; abundance: .; CDR3nt: TGTGCCAGCCGCCGGACTAGAGATCAGACCCAGTACTTC; CDR3aa: CASRRTRDQTQYF
j_gene: TRBJ1-2; d_gene: .; v_gene: TRBV19; abundance: once; CDR3nt: TGTGCCAGTACCCCGACCCCCAGCAGCTATGGCTACACCTTC; CDR3aa: CASTPTPSSYGYTF
j_gene: TRBJ1-2; d_gene: .; v_gene: TRBV30; abundance: .; CDR3nt: TGTGCCTGGACCGCTGCGGCTACTAACTATGGCTACACCTTC; CDR3aa: CAWTAAATNYGYTF
j_gene: TRBJ2-5; d_gene: .; v_gene: TRBV18; abundance: once; CDR3nt: TGTGCCAGCTCTACGGGGATTCAAGAGACCCAGTACTTC; CDR3aa: CASSTGIQETQYF
j_gene: TRBJ2-7; d_gene: TRBD2; v_gene: TRBV7-9; abundance: few; CDR3nt: TGTGCCAGCAGCTTAGAGAGCGGGAGGATCCACGAGCAGTACTTC; CDR3aa: CASSLESGRIHEQYF
j_gene: TRBJ2-7; d_gene: .; v_gene: TRBV4-1; abundance: .; CDR3nt: TGCGCCAGCAGCCAAGATTTGGCTAGTTATGGTTACGAGCAGTACTTC; CDR3aa: CASSQDLASYGYEQYF
j_gene: TRBJ1-5; d_gene: .; v_gene: TRBV6-1; abundance: .; CDR3nt: TGTGCCAGCAGCGAAGACAGAAGTGTTCAGCCCCAGCATTTT; CDR3aa: CASSEDRSVQPQHF
j_gene: TRBJ2-2; d_gene: .; v_gene: TRBV27; abundance: .; CDR3nt: TGTGCCAGCACCCCCTTGAACACCGGGGAGCTGTTTTTT; CDR3aa: CASTPLNTGELFF
j_gene: TRBJ2-1; d_gene: TRBD2; v_gene: TRBV4-1; abundance: once; CDR3nt: TGCGCCAGCAGGCCCCTAGCGGGAGGGAGCTCCTACAATGAGCAGTTCTTC; CDR3aa: CASRPLAGGSSYNEQFF
j_gene: TRBJ1-1; d_gene: .; v_gene: TRBV11-2; abundance: .; CDR3nt: TGTGCCAGCAGCCCGTGGAACACTGAAGCTTTCTTT; CDR3aa: CASSPWNTEAFF
j_gene: TRBJ1-1; d_gene: .; v_gene: TRBV29-1; abundance: .; CDR3nt: TGCAGCGTGAACCAAGGGAAGGACACTGAAGCTTTCTTT; CDR3aa: CSVNQGKDTEAFF
j_gene: TRBJ2-7; d_gene: .; v_gene: TRBV7-9; abundance: .; CDR3nt: TGTGCCAGCAGCCGGTCCCCCTCCTACGAGCAGTACTTC; CDR3aa: CASSRSPSYEQYF
j_gene: TRBJ1-3; d_gene: TRBD1; v_gene: TRBV7-6; abundance: .; CDR3nt: TGTGCCAGCAGCAATGGACAGGGGCTAGAACCCACCATATATTTT; CDR3aa: CASSNGQGLEPTIYF
j_gene: TRBJ2-6; d_gene: TRBD1; v_gene: TRBV6-1; abundance: .; CDR3nt: TGTGCCAGCAGTGAAGTCAGTACAGGGGGCTCTGGGGCCAACGTCCTGACTTTC; CDR3aa: CASSEVSTGGSGANVLTF
j_gene: TRBJ2-7; d_gene: .; v_gene: TRBV10-3; abundance: .; CDR3nt: TGTGCCATCAGTGAGTCGTTCAGGGGCACCTACGAGCAGTACTTC; CDR3aa: CAISESFRGTYEQYF
j_gene: TRBJ1-1; d_gene: .; v_gene: TRBV5-1; abundance: .; CDR3nt: TGCGCCAGCAGCTTAGGGGGAAACACTGAAGCTTTCTTT; CDR3aa: CASSLGGNTEAFF
j_gene: TRBJ2-7; d_gene: TRBD2; v_gene: TRBV5-4; abundance: once; CDR3nt: TGTGCCAGCAGCTCTCCTGGGGGACTAGCAATCGAGCAGTACTTC; CDR3aa: CASSSPGGLAIEQYF
j_gene: TRBJ1-1; d_gene: .; v_gene: TRBV6-1; abundance: .; CDR3nt: TGTGCCAGCAGTGACAAGGAACAGGGTGTGGACACTGAAGCTTTCTTT; CDR3aa: CASSDKEQGVDTEAFF
j_gene: TRBJ2-3; d_gene: .; v_gene: TRBV20-1; abundance: .; CDR3nt: TGCAGTGCTAGTCGTTTTGGATCGCGGGCAGATACGCAGTATTTT; CDR3aa: CSASRFGSRADTQYF
j_gene: TRBJ1-1; d_gene: .; v_gene: TRBV4-1; abundance: .; CDR3nt: TGCGCCAGCAGCCATCCCCCTGGTGAAGCTTTCTTT; CDR3aa: CASSHPPGEAFF
j_gene: TRBJ1-1; d_gene: .; v_gene: TRBV28; abundance: .; CDR3nt: TGTGCCAGCAGTCCCGCCTGGTCGGGTGAAGCTTTCTTT; CDR3aa: CASSPAWSGEAFF
j_gene: TRBJ2-2; d_gene: .; v_gene: TRBV5-6; abundance: .; CDR3nt: TGTGCCAGCAGATCGAGACGTAGCACCGGGGAGCTGTTTTTT; CDR3aa: CASRSRRSTGELFF
j_gene: TRBJ1-1; d_gene: TRBD1; v_gene: TRBV5-8; abundance: .; CDR3nt: TGTGCCAGCAGCTTGGTACAGGGGGCTAGGACTGAAGCTTTCTTT; CDR3aa: CASSLVQGARTEAFF
j_gene: TRBJ2-1; d_gene: TRBD2; v_gene: TRBV7-3; abundance: once; CDR3nt: TGTGCCAGCAGTTCCCTCGGGACTAGCGGGAGCTCCTACAATGAGCAGTTCTTC; CDR3aa: CASSSLGTSGSSYNEQFF
j_gene: TRBJ1-5; d_gene: .; v_gene: TRBV3-1/TRBV3-2; abundance: medium-sized; CDR3nt: TGTGCCAGCAGCCAAGTCGGCGGTCAGCCCCAGCATTTT; CDR3aa: CASSQVGGQPQHF
j_gene: TRBJ1-3; d_gene: .; v_gene: TRBV6-5; abundance: .; CDR3nt: TGTGCCAGCAGTTTCCAGAGCTCTGGAAACACCATATATTTT; CDR3aa: CASSFQSSGNTIYF
j_gene: TRBJ2-1; d_gene: .; v_gene: TRBV29-1; abundance: .; CDR3nt: TGCAGCGTTGCGGGGACACCACCTTACAATGAGCAGTTCTTC; CDR3aa: CSVAGTPPYNEQFF
j_gene: TRBJ1-6; d_gene: .; v_gene: TRBV2; abundance: .; CDR3nt: TGTGCCAGCAGTGATGGTGGGGCTGGTAATTCACCCCTCCACTTT; CDR3aa: CASSDGGAGNSPLHF
j_gene: TRBJ2-5; d_gene: TRBD2; v_gene: TRBV30; abundance: .; CDR3nt: TGTGCCTGGAGTGGATGGGTGGCTAGCGGGAAAGAGACCCAGTACTTC; CDR3aa: CAWSGWVASGKETQYF
j_gene: TRBJ2-1; d_gene: .; v_gene: TRBV30; abundance: few; CDR3nt: TGTGCCTGGAGTCCGATCGACAGGTACAATGAGCAGTTCTTC; CDR3aa: CAWSPIDRYNEQFF
j_gene: TRBJ2-2; d_gene: TRBD2; v_gene: TRBV28; abundance: .; CDR3nt: TGTGCCAGCAGTTTATTGTCTAGCGGCCCCACCGGGGAGCTGTTTTTT; CDR3aa: CASSLLSSGPTGELFF